The present entry profiles one T cell receptor beta chain with its context. What it recognizes is unknown. The sample comes from a study of cytomegalovirus exposure and HLA in healthy donors. Broader study findings: Most TCRs appeared rarely, but some public TCRs recurred in many donors. A list of approximately 160 TCR beta chains associated with cytomegalovirus was given. Among CMV-associated TCR beta chains, most appeared HLA-restricted in a later analysis.

The V and J ends lost 2 bases and 1 base respectively, with 11 bases between them. The CDR3 runs to 15 residues. Per the germline V gene, CDR1 is LGHNA and CDR2 is YSLEER. The primer mix had 60 Vbeta and 13 Jbeta primers. Libraries were prepared by immunoSEQ multiplex PCR; TCRdb keeps only in-frame clonotypes and omits some of them. Of 190,000 or so clones listed, about 76% were seen once; the top ten hold approximately 0.39%. V usage is TRBV4-3 and J usage is TRBJ1-1, with D possibly matching TRBD1 (6 bases). The source of this sequence is a male donor in good health and CMV-seropositive. Sequenced material: PBMCs. The CDR3 sequence: CASSQSGHSNTEAFF. In nucleotides, the CDR3 is TGCGCCAGCAGCCAATCGGGACACTCGAACACTGAAGCTTTCTTT.